This T cell receptor beta chain was recorded in a study of beta chain features in type 1 diabetes. Study-wide points: There was a possibility that cDNA sequencing over-represented cells with high TCR expression. Patients with type 1 diabetes carried fewer insertions and had more deletions at their VDJ junctions.

The CDR3 length is 14 residues. Germline V gene data show CDR1 as SGHVS and CDR2 as FQNEAQ. After removal of 4 bases from V and 8 bases from J, the junction contained 6 bases not matched to a gene. This clone has just a few counts. Its target is not known. Sequenced material consisted of expressed TCRB transcripts (all of the isolated RNA was reverse transcribed). The assay was immunoSEQ multiplex PCR, and TCRdb's table has in-frame clones only and misses some. The repertoire holds some 410,000 clones, approximately 13% seen once, with around 0.035% in the top ten. The sequenced material came from naive CD4+ T cells from blood. This receptor was identified in a man aged 25-45 years in good health. V is TRBV7-8 and J is TRBJ1-5; TRBD1 aligns across 9 bases. The CDR3 reads CASSWGQGFEPQHF. In nucleotides, the CDR3 is TGTGCCAGCAGCTGGGGACAGGGATTTGAGCCCCAGCATTTT.